Each of the 32 T cell receptor beta chains below was sequenced from the same sample in a study of PD-1 blockade in classical Hodgkin lymphoma. All patients experienced relapse after autologous stem cell transplantation, and brentuximab vedotin exposure was variable. Some clones are missing from TCRdb's copy, which holds only in-frame ones; the method was immunoSEQ multiplex PCR. The data contain some 23,000 clones, over 60% of them seen just once; the ten biggest clones take up approximately 17%. This sample comprised peripheral blood mononuclear cells (PBMCs), obtained at baseline. The source of these receptors is a human donor with classical Hodgkin lymphoma.

This clone showed up just once. V is TRBV27 and J is TRBJ2-6, with D possibly matching TRBD1 (7 bases). V dropped 2 bases and J dropped 8 bases, with 13 bases sitting between them. The CDR3 contains 15 residues. Germline V gene data show CDR1 as MNHEY and CDR2 as SMNVEV (reference sequence). The CDR3 DNA is TGTGCCAGCAGTTTAAGGTCAGGGGGGTCCAACGTCCTGACTTTC. Its translation: CASSLRSGGSNVLTF.

This clone was detected ten times or more. CDR3 coding DNA: TGTGCCAGTAGTATAGTCCAAGGGGGCGTCTATGGCTACACCTTC. It specifies CASSIVQGGVYGYTF. This chain connects TRBV19 to TRBJ1-2, with 7 bases aligning to TRBD1. Germline CDR1 LNHDA, CDR2 SQIVND (reference sequence). The CDR3 loop spans 15 amino acids. V shed 1 base, J shed 4 bases, and the junction held 6 bases outside the gene matches.

The CDR3 region is CASKRDRTSYEQYF. DNA of the CDR3: TGTGCCAGTAAGAGGGACAGGACCTCCTACGAGCAGTACTTC. The chain is built from TRBV19 and TRBJ2-7; 8 bases are shared with TRBD1. Trimming took 7 bases from V and 0 from J; bases not matched to a gene: 5. This CDR3 region has 14 residues. Germline V lookup: CDR1 LNHDA, CDR2 SQIVND (reference sequence).

This clone was seen only once. The chain carries TRBV5-4 and TRBJ2-1; 9 bases agree with TRBD1. The CDR3 spans 15 residues. The ends lost 4 bases at V and 7 bases at J; junction bases unmatched: 9. Germline CDR1 and CDR2: SGHNT and YYREEE (reference sequence). The CDR3 region has the DNA TGTGCCAGCAGCCCGAGGACAGGGGCGAGGAATGAGCAGTTCTTC. This encodes CASSPRTGARNEQFF.

The rearrangement uses TRBV23-1 and TRBJ1-2, with a tentative D call TRBD1 (5 bases). TRBV23-1 is filed as an ORF, its function uncertain. Between the trimmed V and J ends, which lost 0 bases and 6 bases, there was a span of 17 bases. This CDR3 spans 16 amino acids. CDR3: CASSQSNPRGEDGYTF. The DNA for the CDR3 is TGCGCCAGCAGTCAATCTAACCCTCGGGGGGAGGATGGCTACACCTTC.

The chain is built from TRBV6-1 and TRBJ1-2; D is undetermined. From germline, CDR1 is MNHNS and CDR2 SASEGT. The CDR3 spans 12 residues. V lost 6 bases and J lost 6, with 11 bases in between. In DNA, the CDR3 is TGTGCCAGCAGCCTGGGTCTTCATGGCTACACCTTC. This sequence encodes CASSLGLHGYTF.

The chain combines TRBV19 with TRBJ2-3; D perhaps matches TRBD2 (6 bases). This CDR3 region has 19 residues. Germline V gene lookup returns CDR1 LNHDA and CDR2 SQIVND (reference sequence). Between the trimmed V and J ends, which lost 3 bases and 1 base, there was a span of 23 bases. The CDR3 loop is CASSIKSQSGSSGTDTQYF. The CDR3 DNA follows: TGTGCCAGTAGTATCAAGTCACAGAGCGGTTCTAGCGGCACAGATACGCAGTATTTT. Using reference TRBV19 and TRBJ2-3 for the parts outside the CDR3, the full variable domain is DGGITQSPKYLFRKEGQNVTLSCEQNLNHDAMYWYRQDPGQGLRLIYYSQIVNDFQKGDIAEGYSVSREKKESFPLTVTSAQKNPTAFYLCASSIKSQSGSSGTDTQYFGPGTRLTVL.

This sequence joins TRBV27 and TRBJ2-4, with unresolved D. Trimming shortened V by 5 bases and J by 0 bases, and 11 bases separated the two germline ends. CDR3 size: 15 residues. In germline, CDR1 is MNHEY, CDR2 SMNVEV (reference sequence). CDR3 coding DNA: TGTGCCAGCAGTCCACTACAGCAAGCCAAAAACATTCAGTACTTC. Protein: CASSPLQQAKNIQYF.

The gene calls are TRBV28 and TRBJ1-1; TRBD1 is a possible D gene (5 bases). Germline V gene lookup returns CDR1 MDHEN and CDR2 SYDVKM. This CDR3 has 13 amino acids. CDR3 protein: CGIGRGGRTEAFF. CDR3 coding DNA: TGTGGTATAGGAAGGGGAGGTCGTACTGAAGCTTTCTTT.

The rearrangement links TRBV28 to TRBJ2-2; D gene ambiguous. This CDR3 comprises 14 residues. V shed 2 bases and J shed 3 bases, with 7 bases lying between them. CDR1 is MDHEN and CDR2 is SYDVKM in the germline V gene. The CDR3 reads CASSLTLDTGELFF. The DNA for the CDR3 is TGTGCCAGCAGTTTAACGTTGGACACCGGGGAGCTGTTTTTT.

The chain has TRBV19 and TRBJ1-1; D is possibly TRBD1 (5 bases). Trimming pared 4 bases from V and 5 bases from J, leaving 11 bases between. The CDR3 spans 13 residues. Per the germline V gene, CDR1 is LNHDA and CDR2 is SQIVND (reference sequence). The CDR3 spells CASSRDPGTEAFF. The CDR3 DNA reads as TGTGCCAGTAGTAGGGACCCGGGTACTGAAGCTTTCTTT. The entire variable domain, with the rest obtained from reference TRBV19 and TRBJ1-1, is as follows: DGGITQSPKYLFRKEGQNVTLSCEQNLNHDAMYWYRQDPGQGLRLIYYSQIVNDFQKGDIAEGYSVSREKKESFPLTVTSAQKNPTAFYLCASSRDPGTEAFFGQGTRLTVV.

This clone was seen only a few times. The genes are TRBV6-5 and TRBJ2-2; D gene uncertain. Trimming stripped 6 bases from V and 4 bases from J, with 12 bases between. In germline, CDR1 is MNHEY, CDR2 SVGAGI. The CDR3 runs 14 residues. The CDR3 nucleotides are TGTGCCAGCAGGGCTTCTTACACCACCGGGGAGCTGTTTTTT. Residues: CASRASYTTGELFF.

The chain has TRBV28 and TRBJ1-5; D unclear. V lost 5 bases and J lost 4, with 3 bases in between. CDR3 length equals 11 residues. Germline V gives CDR1 MDHEN, CDR2 SYDVKM. The CDR3 loop reads CASSGNQPQHF. CDR3 nucleotides: TGTGCCAGCAGTGGGAATCAGCCCCAGCATTTT. The full variable domain, completed using reference TRBV28 and TRBJ1-5, is DVKVTQSSRYLVKRTGEKVFLECVQDMDHENMFWYRQDPGLGLRLIYFSYDVKMKEKGDIPEGYSVSREKKERFSLILESASTNQTSMYLCASSGNQPQHFGDGTRLSIL.

The CDR3 DNA reads TGTGCCAGCAGCTTAGAATGGAACACCGGGGAGCTGTTTTTT. Protein sequence: CASSLEWNTGELFF. The V and J genes are TRBV9 and TRBJ2-2; D remains ambiguous. Germline CDR1 and CDR2: SGDLS and YYNGEE. The CDR3 loop spans 14 amino acids. Trimming removed 4 bases from V and 1 base from J, with 8 bases in between.

This chain uses TRBV6-1 with TRBJ2-1, with 7 nucleotides matching TRBD2. With V trimmed by 10 bases and J by 5 bases, 11 bases remained unmatched. The germline V gene encodes CDR1 MNHNS and CDR2 SASEGT. This CDR3 spans 14 amino acids. The CDR3 DNA reads as TGTGCCACCCGGGGGGTCGGGGAGAACAATGAGCAGTTCTTC. It encodes CATRGVGENNEQFF.

The rearrangement joins TRBV19 to TRBJ2-5, with 11 bases matching TRBD2. Unmatched junction bases numbered 8, after V lost 7 bases and J lost 1 base. CDR1 LNHDA and CDR2 SQIVND come from the germline V gene (reference sequence). This CDR3 contains 16 residues. This chain's CDR3 is CASTDLAGGLQETQYF. In nucleotides, the CDR3 is TGTGCCAGTACCGATCTAGCGGGGGGCCTCCAAGAGACCCAGTACTTC.

This clone was seen a few times. The rearrangement joins TRBV9 to TRBJ1-4; no firm D call. Trimming cost V 4 bases and J 0 bases, with 16 bases left between them. This CDR3 contains 17 residues. Germline values: CDR1 SGDLS, CDR2 YYNGEE. CDR3 bases: TGTGCCAGCAGCCCTACCGGAAGCACTGCAACTAATGAAAAACTGTTTTTT. Translating it yields CASSPTGSTATNEKLFF.

CDR3 nucleotide sequence: TGTGCCAGCAGTTACGGGGGGACCTACGAGCAGTACTTC. Translated, it gives CASSYGGTYEQYF. The chain carries TRBV6-5 and TRBJ2-7, with TRBD2 as a possible D gene (6 bases). Germline V gives CDR1 MNHEY, CDR2 SVGAGI. The length of the CDR3 is 13 residues. The V and J ends lost 2 bases and 2 bases respectively, with 7 bases between them.

CDR3 sequence reads: CASSLGIATEAFF. DNA for the CDR3: TGTGCCAGCAGTTTAGGGATAGCCACTGAAGCTTTCTTT. The chain couples TRBV6-6 to TRBJ1-1; D unresolved. The CDR3 consists of 13 residues. The germline gives CDR1 MNHNY, CDR2 SVGAGI (reference sequence). V was cut by 4 bases and J by 4 bases, with 10 bases left in between.

J is TRBJ2-1 and V is TRBV28, with 13 bases aligning to TRBD2. Looked up from germline, CDR1 is MDHEN and CDR2 is SYDVKM. The CDR3 is 19 amino acids. With V trimmed by 8 bases and J by 0 bases, 13 bases remained unmatched. The CDR3 loop is CASQRLAGGLLSSYNEQFF. CDR3 DNA: TGTGCCAGCCAACGACTAGCGGGAGGTTTACTGAGCTCCTACAATGAGCAGTTCTTC.

The rearrangement joins TRBV6-6 to TRBJ2-7; D not certain. The CDR3 contains 11 residues. V lost 5 bases and J lost 4, with 6 bases in between. The germline V gene has CDR1 MNHNY and CDR2 SVGAGI (reference sequence). CDR3 bases: TGTGCCAGCAGTGTTGGTTACGAGCAGTACGTC. It encodes CASSVGYEQYV.

The chain combines TRBV7-2 with TRBJ1-2; D gene unclear. With 1 base removed from V and 2 bases from J, the gap between germline ends came to 8 bases. The CDR3 sequence is 14 residues long. Looked up from germline, CDR1 is SGHTA and CDR2 is FQGNSA. The CDR3 bases are TGTGCCAGCAGCTTAGATCCAGGAAACTATGGCTACACCTTC. Its protein is CASSLDPGNYGYTF.

This sequence joins TRBV5-1 and TRBJ2-7, with TRBD2 identical over 8 bases. Germline V gene data show CDR1 as SGHRS and CDR2 as YFSETQ. V lost 0 bases, J lost 0 bases, and 8 bases stayed unmatched. This CDR3 spans 17 amino acids. For the CDR3, the DNA is TGCGCCAGCAGCTTGGGGTACCTAGCGGGCTACTCCTACGAGCAGTACTTC. This sequence encodes CASSLGYLAGYSYEQYF.

The chain combines TRBV7-2 with TRBJ2-1; D unresolved. The CDR3 has 14 residues. Germline V gene lookup returns CDR1 SGHTA and CDR2 FQGNSA. The V end lost 4 bases, the J end lost 4 bases, and 11 bases lay between the germline ends. CDR3 in amino acids: CASSSHTAYNEQFF. CDR3 coding DNA: TGTGCCAGCAGCTCTCACACAGCTTACAATGAGCAGTTCTTC.

CDR3 region: CASSLGRANTGELFF. CDR3 DNA: TGTGCCAGCAGCTTGGGCAGGGCGAACACCGGGGAGCTGTTTTTT. The rearrangement uses TRBV5-4 and TRBJ2-2, with a weak D call TRBD1 (5 bases). This CDR3 spans 15 amino acids. Trimming removed 0 bases at V and 0 bases at J, with 6 bases between. In germline, CDR1 is SGHNT, CDR2 YYREEE (reference sequence).

This sequence joins TRBV18 and TRBJ1-1, with a possible D match to TRBD1 (5 bases). Trimming cost V 3 bases and J 1 base, with 9 bases left between them. This CDR3 has 14 residues. Germline lookup yields CDR1 KGHSH and CDR2 LQKENI. The CDR3 reads CASSPGGGNTEAFF. CDR3 in DNA: TGTGCCAGCTCACCCGGTGGGGGGAACACTGAAGCTTTCTTT.

The chain joins TRBV28 to TRBJ1-2; possible D gene TRBD1, 5 bases. The V end lost 11 bases, the J end lost 1 base, and 14 bases lay between the germline ends. Germline CDR1 reads MDHEN; CDR2 reads SYDVKM. This CDR3 comprises 13 residues. The CDR3, as DNA: TGTGCCGGGGCCAGGGACGTTAACTATGGCTACACCTTC. This translates into CAGARDVNYGYTF.

The chain recombines TRBV19 with TRBJ2-5; TRBD2 matches at 7 bases. This CDR3 region has 15 residues. The J segment lost 1 base and the V segment lost 1 base, leaving 3 bases of the junction unmatched. The germline V gene has CDR1 LNHDA and CDR2 SQIVND (reference sequence). The CDR3: CASSIGLAAQETQYF. DNA for the CDR3: TGTGCCAGTAGTATAGGGCTAGCGGCCCAAGAGACCCAGTACTTC.

This chain joins TRBV7-9 and TRBJ2-1, with 8 bases lining up with TRBD2. There are 16 residues in the CDR3. CDR1 is SEHNR, CDR2 FQNEAQ, per germline (reference sequence). Germline trimming cut 5 bases from V and 8 bases from J; bases unmatched to any gene: 14. The CDR3 protein is CASSQSGLGVRDEQFF. CDR3 in DNA: TGTGCCAGCAGCCAGTCGGGACTAGGGGTGAGGGATGAGCAGTTCTTC.

The chain couples TRBV7-2 to TRBJ2-3; a possible D gene is TRBD2 (6 bases). The CDR3 is 14 amino acids. Germline CDR1 and CDR2: SGHTA and FQGNSA. The V end lost 7 bases, the J end lost 1 base, and 12 bases lay between the germline ends. The CDR3 DNA sequence: TGTGCCAGCAAGGTCGGGAGAGGCACAGATACGCAGTATTTT. Encoded protein: CASKVGRGTDTQYF.

This clone was observed a single time. The chain employs TRBV6-7 and TRBJ2-1; 7 positions match TRBD1. TRBV6-7 belongs to the ORF category, with a function that is uncertain. The CDR3 consists of 13 residues. J was trimmed by 7 bases and V by 11 bases; bases with no gene match: 11. CDR3 loop: CASQGERRNEQFF. CDR3 nucleotide sequence: TGTGCCTCCCAGGGGGAAAGGCGGAATGAGCAGTTCTTC.

The chain has TRBV6-4 and TRBJ2-2, with D perhaps matching TRBD1 (6 bases). Germline V gene lookup returns CDR1 MRHNA and CDR2 SNTAGT. The CDR3 contains 14 residues. Trimming shortened V by 6 bases and J by 0 bases, and 8 bases separated the two germline ends. The CDR3 protein is CASRRTANTGELFF. DNA for the CDR3: TGTGCCAGCAGAAGGACAGCGAACACCGGGGAGCTGTTTTTT.